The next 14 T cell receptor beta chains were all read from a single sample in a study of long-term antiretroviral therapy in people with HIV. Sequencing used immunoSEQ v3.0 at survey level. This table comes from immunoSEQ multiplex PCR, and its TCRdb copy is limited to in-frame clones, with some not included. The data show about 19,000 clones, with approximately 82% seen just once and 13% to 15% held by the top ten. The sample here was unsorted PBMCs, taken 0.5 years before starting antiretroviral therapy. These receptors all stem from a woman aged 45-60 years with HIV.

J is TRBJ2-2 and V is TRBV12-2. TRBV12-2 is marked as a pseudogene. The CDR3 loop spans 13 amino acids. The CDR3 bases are TGTGCAAGTCGCTTAGCTACCACCGGGGAGCTGTTTTTT. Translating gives CASRLATTGELFF.

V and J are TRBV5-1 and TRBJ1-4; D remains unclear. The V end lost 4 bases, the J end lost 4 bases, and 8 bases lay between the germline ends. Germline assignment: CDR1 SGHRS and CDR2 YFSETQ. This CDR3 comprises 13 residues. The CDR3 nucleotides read TGCGCCAGCAGCGGAGGAGGTAATGAAAAACTGTTTTTT. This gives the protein CASSGGGNEKLFF. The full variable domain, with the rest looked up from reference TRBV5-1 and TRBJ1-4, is KAGVTQTPRYLIKTRGQQVTLSCSPISGHRSVSWYQQTPGQGLQFLFEYFSETQRNKGNFPGRFSGRQFSNSRSEMNVSTLELGDSALYLCASSGGGNEKLFFGSGTQLSVL.

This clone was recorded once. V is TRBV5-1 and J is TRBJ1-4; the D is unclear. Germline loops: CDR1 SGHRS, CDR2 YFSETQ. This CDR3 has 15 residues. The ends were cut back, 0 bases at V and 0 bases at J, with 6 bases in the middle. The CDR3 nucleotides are TGCGCCAGCAGCTTGGCCGGGGCAACTAATGAAAAACTGTTTTTT. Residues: CASSLAGATNEKLFF.

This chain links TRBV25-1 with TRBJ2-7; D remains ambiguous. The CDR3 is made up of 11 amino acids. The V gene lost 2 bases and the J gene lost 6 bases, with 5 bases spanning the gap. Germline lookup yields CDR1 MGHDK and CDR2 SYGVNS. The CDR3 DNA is TGTGCCAGCAGTGAACAGCGCGAGCAGTACTTC. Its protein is CASSEQREQYF.

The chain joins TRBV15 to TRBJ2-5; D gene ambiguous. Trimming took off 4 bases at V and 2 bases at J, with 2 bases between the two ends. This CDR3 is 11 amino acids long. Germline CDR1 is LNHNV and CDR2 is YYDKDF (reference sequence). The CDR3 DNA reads TGTGCCACCAGCAAACAAGAGACCCAGTACTTC. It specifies CATSKQETQYF.

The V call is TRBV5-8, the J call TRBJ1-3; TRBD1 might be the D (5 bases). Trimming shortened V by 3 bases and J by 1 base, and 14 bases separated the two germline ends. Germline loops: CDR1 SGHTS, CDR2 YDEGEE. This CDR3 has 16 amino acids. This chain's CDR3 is CASSWGNALSGNTIYF. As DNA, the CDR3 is TGTGCCAGCAGCTGGGGGAATGCCCTATCTGGAAACACCATATATTTT.

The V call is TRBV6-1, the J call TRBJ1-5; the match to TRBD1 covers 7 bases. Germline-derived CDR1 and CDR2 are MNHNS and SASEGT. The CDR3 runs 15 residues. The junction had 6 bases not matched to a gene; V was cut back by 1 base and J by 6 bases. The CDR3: CASSEGRQGGQPQHF. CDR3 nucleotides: TGTGCCAGCAGTGAAGGCCGCCAGGGGGGTCAGCCCCAGCATTTT.

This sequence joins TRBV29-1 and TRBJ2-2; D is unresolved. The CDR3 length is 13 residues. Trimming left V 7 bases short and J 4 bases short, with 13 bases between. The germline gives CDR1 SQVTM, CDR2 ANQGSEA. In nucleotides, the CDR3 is TGCAGCGGTGCCCTCCGGGTCACCGGGGAGCTGTTTTTT. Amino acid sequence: CSGALRVTGELFF.

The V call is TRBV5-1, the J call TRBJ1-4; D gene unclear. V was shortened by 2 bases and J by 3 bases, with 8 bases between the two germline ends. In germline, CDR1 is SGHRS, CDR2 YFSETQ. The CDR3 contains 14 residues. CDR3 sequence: CASSFGMANEKLFF. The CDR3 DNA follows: TGCGCCAGCAGCTTCGGCATGGCTAATGAAAAACTGTTTTTT.

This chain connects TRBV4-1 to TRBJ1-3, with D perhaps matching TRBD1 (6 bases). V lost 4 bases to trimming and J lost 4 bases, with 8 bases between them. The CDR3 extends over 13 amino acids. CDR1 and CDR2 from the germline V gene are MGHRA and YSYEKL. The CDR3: CASSRGPGNTIYF. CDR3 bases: TGCGCCAGCAGCCGGGGGCCCGGAAACACCATATATTTT.

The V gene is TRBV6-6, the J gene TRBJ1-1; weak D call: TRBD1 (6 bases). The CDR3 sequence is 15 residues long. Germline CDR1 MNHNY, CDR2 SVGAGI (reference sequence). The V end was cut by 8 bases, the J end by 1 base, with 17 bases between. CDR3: CASSLASGQNTEAFF. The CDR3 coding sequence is TGTGCCAGCTCCCTCGCGTCGGGACAGAACACTGAAGCTTTCTTT.

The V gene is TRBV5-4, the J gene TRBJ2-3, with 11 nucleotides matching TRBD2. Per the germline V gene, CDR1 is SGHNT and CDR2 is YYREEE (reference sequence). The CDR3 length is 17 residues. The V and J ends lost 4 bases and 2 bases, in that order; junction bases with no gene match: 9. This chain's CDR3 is CASSQRLAGTNTDTQYF. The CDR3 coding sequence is TGTGCCAGCAGCCAACGACTAGCGGGGACTAACACAGATACGCAGTATTTT.

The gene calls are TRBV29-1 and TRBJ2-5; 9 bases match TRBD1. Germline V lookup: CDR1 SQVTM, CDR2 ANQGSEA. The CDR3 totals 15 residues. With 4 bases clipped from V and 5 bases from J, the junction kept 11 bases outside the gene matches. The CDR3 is CSVALTGGGGETQYF. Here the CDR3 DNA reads TGCAGCGTTGCCCTCACAGGGGGCGGTGGGGAGACCCAGTACTTC.

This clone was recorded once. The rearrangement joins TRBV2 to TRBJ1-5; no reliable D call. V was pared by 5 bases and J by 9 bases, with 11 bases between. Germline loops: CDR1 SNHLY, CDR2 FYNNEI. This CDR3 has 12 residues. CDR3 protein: CASSLHSGPQHF. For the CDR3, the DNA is TGTGCCAGCAGTCTCCACTCCGGGCCCCAGCATTTT.